This TCR beta chain was sequenced for a study of T cell responses to AZD1222 COVID-19 vaccine. Study-wide results and caveats: Per reports, nearly half of all spike-specific TCRs target regions that are unmutated in variants.

The data were produced by immunoSEQ multiplex PCR, yet TCRdb's version contains in-frame clones alone and is incomplete. The sample shows around 94,000 clones, 88% of them seen only once. Points on this clone: Its matching antigen is unknown.

The source was peripheral blood, collected on day 0 of AZD1222 vaccination. The receptor was derived from an adult in good health.

The CDR3 protein is CASSYSRQDPGAQHF. CDR3 DNA sequence: TGTGCCAGCAGTTACTCGAGACAGGACCCGGGTGCCCAGCATTTT. The chain joins TRBV6-5 to TRBJ1-5, with TRBD1 as a possible D gene (6 bases). V lost 0 bases and J 11 bases, leaving 17 bases between the germline ends. The CDR3 length is 15 residues. CDR1 is MNHEY and CDR2 is SVGAGI in the germline V gene.